Presented here are 6 T cell receptor beta chains from one specimen sequenced in a study of CD8 T cells in ankylosing spondylitis. Findings and caveats of the study: One TCR beta motif, made up of roughly 8 highly homologous variants, appeared characteristic of ankylosing spondylitis blood.

The antigens these receptors bind are not known. Using its own MiXCR run on the 5' RACE reads, TCRdb lists one record per CDR3 protein. The data show about 800,000 distinct CDR3 sequences, with roughly 12% seen just once and 0.51% held by the top ten. The sequenced sample consisted of blood, either unsorted or a sorted T cell fraction (not recorded which). Source of these receptors: a male donor with ankylosing spondylitis.

This clonotype was seen a few times. This rearrangement joins TRBV12-5 to TRBJ2-5, with 12 bases identical to TRBD2. This CDR3 region has 16 residues. V lost 5 bases and J lost 6; bases outside the gene matches: 10. In germline, CDR1 is LGHNT, CDR2 FRNRAP. CDR3 coding DNA: TGTGCTAGTGGTCTGGCCCTAGCGGGAGGGATGAAGACCCAGTACTTC. This codes for CASGLALAGGMKTQYF.

The chain combines TRBV20-1 with TRBJ2-7, with D maybe TRBD1 (5 bases). Per the germline V gene, CDR1 is DFQATT and CDR2 is SNEGSKA (reference sequence). V gave up 2 bases and J gave up 2 bases, with 10 bases separating them. CDR3 size: 13 residues. CDR3 in DNA: TGCAGTGCTAGATCGGACAAGACCTACGAGCAGTACTTC. Translated: CSARSDKTYEQYF.

This clonotype was detected once. V is TRBV10-3 and J is TRBJ1-1; D possibly corresponds to TRBD1 (6 bases). The CDR3 consists of 14 residues. V lost 8 bases to trimming and J lost 1 base, with 14 bases between them. Per the germline V gene, CDR1 is ENHRY and CDR2 is SYGVKD. CDR3 bases: TGTGCCATCGCTACACAGGGTACGAACACTGAAGCTTTCTTT. Translation gives CAIATQGTNTEAFF.

This clonotype was recorded many times. The chain has TRBV4-2 and TRBJ1-4; no reliable D call. The germline V gene encodes CDR1 LGHNA and CDR2 YNFKEQ. Trimming removed 7 bases at V and 7 bases at J, with 22 bases between. The CDR3 length is 16 residues. The CDR3 region is CASTPTPSFLGEKLFF. CDR3 DNA sequence: TGTGCCAGCACCCCTACCCCATCTTTTCTTGGTGAAAAACTGTTTTTT.

The J gene is TRBJ2-4, the V gene TRBV27; 7 bases match TRBD1. The CDR3 runs to 17 residues. The germline V gene has CDR1 MNHEY and CDR2 SMNVEV (reference sequence). With V trimmed by 3 bases and J by 6 bases, 14 bases remained unmatched. The CDR3 region is CASSLVGQALRGNIQYF. CDR3 DNA: TGTGCCAGCAGTTTGGTTGGACAGGCCTTAAGGGGAAACATTCAGTACTTC.

This clonotype was counted between two and nine times. CDR3 region: CASSLGSTLSGAFF. DNA of the CDR3: TGTGCCAGCAGCTTAGGCAGCACTCTCTCTGGAGCTTTCTTT. The V gene is TRBV7-6, the J gene TRBJ1-1; no reliable D call. The CDR3 covers 14 residues. Per germline, CDR1 SGHVS and CDR2 FNYEAQ. Trimming cost V 1 base and J 10 bases, with 16 bases left between them.